This entry concerns a single T cell receptor beta chain. Its antigen has not been determined. The record has no base qualities; no much larger clone is one base away. Library method: RT-PCR. The sample was run on a NextSeq 550. Using fastp at Q25 and MiXCR, TCRdb reprocessed the public reads and kept productive beta chains. Each record represents a unique CDR3 protein, reported with the most common genes and DNA among its rows. The sample contains roughly 880,000 distinct CDR3 sequences, more than 15% of them found a single time. Around 6% of the sample lies in the top ten. The source of the sample is a study of patients and donors after allogeneic stem cell transplantation (dated by TCRdb to the early 2020s). The CDR3, from cysteine to phenylalanine, totals 13 residues. The CDR3 DNA has 39 bases and is translated from base 1. V loses 0 bases, J loses 5 bases, and the germline ends lie 5 bases apart. From a lookup of the germline V gene (reference sequence), CDR1 and CDR2 are MNHEY and SMNVEV.

Sequencing was done on a sample of blood, either unsorted or a sorted T cell fraction (not recorded which). In this chain, TRBV27 is recombined with TRBJ2-1, with no reliable assignment of the D segment. The sequence came from a human donor who was either an allogeneic HSCT recipient or a stem cell or donor lymphocyte infusion donor (not recorded which). It is not recorded whose cells these are; they may come from a transplant donor. At the DNA level, the sequence is TGTGCCAGCAGTTTATCGGTGAACAATGAGCAGTTCTTC. This is translated as CASSLSVNNEQFF.